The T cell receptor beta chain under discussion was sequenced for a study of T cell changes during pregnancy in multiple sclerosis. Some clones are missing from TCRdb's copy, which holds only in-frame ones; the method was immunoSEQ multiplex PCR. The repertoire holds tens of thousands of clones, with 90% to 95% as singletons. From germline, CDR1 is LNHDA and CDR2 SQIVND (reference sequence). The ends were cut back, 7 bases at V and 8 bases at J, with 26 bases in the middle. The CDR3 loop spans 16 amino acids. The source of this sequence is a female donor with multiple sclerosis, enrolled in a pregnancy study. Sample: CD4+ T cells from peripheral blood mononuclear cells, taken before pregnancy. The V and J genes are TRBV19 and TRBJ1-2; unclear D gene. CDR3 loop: CASTRMGAGLLDGYTF. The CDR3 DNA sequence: TGTGCCAGTACCCGGATGGGAGCAGGACTTCTCGACGGCTACACCTTC.